These 17 T cell receptor beta chains were sequenced from one sample in a study of beta chain features in type 1 diabetes (dated by TCRdb to the late 2010s). Study-wide conclusions, independent of this receptor: In all four CD4+ subsets, TCRB CDR3 length was moderately but significantly shorter in type 1 diabetes patients.

Libraries were constructed by the immunoSEQ multiplex PCR assay. All of the isolated RNA was reverse transcribed with the High Capacity cDNA Reverse Transcription Kit, so expressed TCRB transcripts were sequenced. TCRdb took this table from immuneACCESS and kept in-frame rearrangements with V and J called. Such tables lack part of the clones; where checked against another copy, unresolved V genes explain under half of the gap, and the rest is unexplained. This sample gives some 270,000 clones in total; roughly a tenth of them show up just once. The ten largest clones add up to about 0.018% of the sample. Their recognized antigens are unknown. Sequencing was done on a sample of naive CD4+ T cells from blood. The cell subset or site label here, explained by the study, means: true naive CD4+ T cells. The receptor source for this set is a man aged 25-45 years with type 1 diabetes.

This clone has only a few counts. CDR3 in DNA: TGCGCCAGCAGCTTGGCCGGGGCAGGGGAAGGCTACACCTTC. Its protein product is CASSLAGAGEGYTF. The chain combines TRBV5-1 with TRBJ1-2; tentative D call: TRBD1 (6 bases). The CDR3 runs to 14 residues. The germline CDR1 and CDR2 sequences are SGHRS and YFSETQ. Trimming removed 0 bases at V and 8 bases at J, with 14 bases between.

This clone has only a few counts. The chain is built from TRBV4-3 and TRBJ2-3; the D gene is possibly TRBD1 (6 bases). Trimming removed 7 bases at V and 3 bases at J, with 17 bases between. The CDR3 totals 15 residues. The germline gives CDR1 LGHNA, CDR2 YSLEER. The CDR3: CASTRTLQGTDTQYF. CDR3 DNA: TGCGCCAGCACCCGAACGCTACAGGGAACAGATACGCAGTATTTT.

The rearrangement joins TRBV1 to TRBJ2-5; TRBD2, the table's D call, lacks a check against the DNA. TRBV1 is reported as a pseudogene. The CDR3 contains 16 residues. The CDR3 loop reads CTSSQADSGGEETQYF. The CDR3 nucleotides are TGCACCAGCAGCCAAGCCGATAGCGGGGGGGAAGAGACCCAGTACTTC.

The sample holds a few counts of this clone. This chain uses TRBV25-1 with TRBJ2-5; 8 nucleotides agree with TRBD1. This CDR3 spans 16 amino acids. CDR1 and CDR2 from the germline V gene are MGHDK and SYGVNS. V trimming: 4 bases; J trimming: 2 bases; junction bases outside the gene matches: 9. This CDR3 is CASSAQTGARQETQYF. The CDR3 DNA follows: TGTGCCAGCAGTGCCCAGACAGGGGCCCGGCAAGAGACCCAGTACTTC.

This clone was counted only a few times. The chain couples TRBV6-5 to TRBJ2-7, with a tentative D call TRBD2 (5 bases). The CDR3 has 14 amino acids. V dropped 5 bases and J dropped 2 bases, with 13 bases sitting between them. Germline assignment: CDR1 MNHEY and CDR2 SVGAGI. CDR3: CASSSASGTYEQYF. The CDR3 bases are TGTGCCAGCAGTAGTGCAAGCGGTACCTACGAGCAGTACTTC.

This clone was counted only a few times. The gene calls are TRBV5-1 and TRBJ2-1; 8 bases align to TRBD2. The CDR3 is 12 residues long. The V segment lost 3 bases and the J segment 10 bases; nucleotides outside the gene matches: 3. The V gene's germline CDR1 is SGHRS and CDR2 YFSETQ. The CDR3 protein is CASSWERGEQFF. The CDR3 nucleotides read TGCGCCAGCAGCTGGGAGCGGGGGGAGCAGTTCTTC. The full variable domain, rest sourced from reference TRBV5-1 and TRBJ2-1, is KAGVTQTPRYLIKTRGQQVTLSCSPISGHRSVSWYQQTPGQGLQFLFEYFSETQRNKGNFPGRFSGRQFSNSRSEMNVSTLELGDSALYLCASSWERGEQFFGPGTRLTVL.

A few counts support this clone. V gene TRBV18 combines with J gene TRBJ1-1; a possible D gene is TRBD1 (5 bases). The CDR3 runs 18 residues. Between the trimmed V and J ends, which lost 2 bases and 0 bases, there was a span of 19 bases. The germline V gene has CDR1 KGHSH and CDR2 LQKENI. The CDR3 bases are TGTGCCAGCTCACCAGCCTGGGTGGGGGGAAGTGTGAACACTGAAGCTTTCTTT. Translated: CASSPAWVGGSVNTEAFF.

The rearrangement joins TRBV7-9 to TRBJ1-5, with 9 bases fitting TRBD1. After removal of 5 bases from V and 6 bases from J, the junction contained 11 bases not matched to a gene. Per germline, CDR1 SEHNR and CDR2 FQNEAQ (reference sequence). CDR3 length: 16 amino acids. The DNA for the CDR3 is TGTGCCAGCAGCGCGCAGGGACAGGGCGTCGGTCAGCCCCAGCATTTT. Encoded protein: CASSAQGQGVGQPQHF.

There are a few counts of this clone. This sequence joins TRBV15 and TRBJ2-1; 8 nucleotides agree with TRBD2. The CDR3 has 15 residues. Per the germline V gene, CDR1 is LNHNV and CDR2 is YYDKDF (reference sequence). With 5 bases clipped from V and 8 bases from J, the junction kept 11 bases outside the gene matches. CDR3 sequence: CATSLEGGLAYEQFF. The CDR3 DNA is TGTGCCACCAGCCTTGAAGGCGGACTAGCCTATGAGCAGTTCTTC.

This chain connects TRBV7-2 to TRBJ2-3; D possibly corresponds to TRBD2 (6 bases). Per germline, CDR1 SGHTA and CDR2 FQGNSA. The CDR3 is 13 residues long. The V and J ends lost 4 bases and 3 bases respectively, with 8 bases between them. The CDR3 here is CASSSRGTDTQYF. The CDR3 DNA is TGTGCCAGCAGCTCCCGGGGGACAGATACGCAGTATTTT.

This clone has only a few counts. This rearrangement joins TRBV9 to TRBJ1-1, with D unresolved. This CDR3 region has 14 residues. Germline-derived CDR1 and CDR2 are SGDLS and YYNGEE. V lost 0 bases to trimming and J lost 4 bases, with 10 bases between them. CDR3 region: CASSVEPSGTEAFF. The CDR3 nucleotides read TGTGCCAGCAGCGTAGAACCGTCGGGCACTGAAGCTTTCTTT.

The CDR3 coding sequence is TGTGCCAGCACATTAGCGGGGGGGCCGACAGATACGCAGTATTTT. Its translation is CASTLAGGPTDTQYF. This chain connects TRBV28 to TRBJ2-3; the match to TRBD2 covers 11 bases. CDR1 and CDR2 from the germline V gene are MDHEN and SYDVKM. J gave up 3 bases and V 7 bases, and 6 bases lay outside the gene matches. CDR3 size: 15 residues.

This clone was found a few times. V is TRBV5-6 and J is TRBJ2-5; D perhaps matches TRBD2 (6 bases). Germline lookup yields CDR1 SGHDT and CDR2 YYEEEE. The CDR3 is 13 residues long. V shed 6 bases and J shed 4 bases, with 13 bases lying between them. The chain's CDR3 is CASIVGAGETQYF. Written as DNA, the CDR3 is TGTGCCAGCATAGTGGGAGCGGGAGAGACCCAGTACTTC.

This clone was seen a few times. This rearrangement joins TRBV5-1 to TRBJ1-1, with 7 bases identical to TRBD1. The germline V gene encodes CDR1 SGHRS and CDR2 YFSETQ. The CDR3 is made up of 14 amino acids. With V trimmed by 4 bases and J by 1 base, 4 bases remained unmatched. The CDR3 DNA reads as TGCGCCAGCAGCAGAGGACAGGCGAACACTGAAGCTTTCTTT. It translates to CASSRGQANTEAFF.

This clone showed up just a few times. Other DNA sequences within the sample encode an identical CDR3. CDR3 DNA: TGTGCCAGCAGCTTAGTCACGGGTGGAGAGACCCAGTACTTC. Residues: CASSLVTGGETQYF. This chain joins TRBV7-9 and TRBJ2-5; D not resolved. V was trimmed by 1 base and J by 4 bases, leaving 10 bases between them. Germline V gene sequence: CDR1 SEHNR, CDR2 FQNEAQ (reference sequence). The CDR3 contains 14 residues.

The V gene is TRBV5-1, the J gene TRBJ2-3; the D is unclear. V was shortened by 4 bases and J by 6 bases, with 21 bases between the two germline ends. Germline assignment: CDR1 SGHRS and CDR2 YFSETQ. This CDR3 region has 16 residues. The CDR3 region is CASSHLVSPTTDTQYF. CDR3 coding DNA: TGCGCCAGCAGCCACCTTGTCTCACCCACTACCGATACGCAGTATTTT. Together with reference TRBV5-1 and TRBJ2-3, the CDR3 gives the full variable domain: KAGVTQTPRYLIKTRGQQVTLSCSPISGHRSVSWYQQTPGQGLQFLFEYFSETQRNKGNFPGRFSGRQFSNSRSEMNVSTLELGDSALYLCASSHLVSPTTDTQYFGPGTRLTVL.

The CDR3 coding sequence is TGTGCCACCGGGACTAGCGGGTCGGAGGCGTACTTC. Translated, it gives CATGTSGSEAYF. V is TRBV10-3 and J is TRBJ2-7, with 12 bases lining up with TRBD2. Trimming at V came to 10 bases and at J to 12 bases, leaving 10 bases not matched to a gene. This CDR3 is 12 amino acids long. Germline V gene lookup returns CDR1 ENHRY and CDR2 SYGVKD.